This TCR beta chain was identified during a study of cytomegalovirus exposure and HLA in healthy donors. About the research overall: A prior study identified approximately 120 million unique TCR beta sequences from about 179 million T cells.

Donors counted as nominally healthy when sampled, yet unrecorded immune exposures were likely. V lost 3 bases to trimming and J lost 2 bases, with 16 bases between them. The CDR3 is 16 residues long. CDR1 is SGHNT, CDR2 YYREEE, per germline (reference sequence). Primers: 60 Vbeta forward and 13 Jbeta reverse. This table comes from immunoSEQ multiplex PCR, and its TCRdb copy is limited to in-frame clones, with some not included. The sample yields tens of thousands of clones, 90% to 95% seen once. General study points: In an earlier analysis, most TCR beta V segments were productive about 87% or about 30% of the time. Some segments of the V type, notably TRBV6-2 and TRBV6-3, were excluded as indistinguishable.

Of note for this clone: The antigen is unknown.

The rearrangement links TRBV5-4 to TRBJ2-3; D uncertain. The sample consisted of PBMCs. The clonotype originates from a woman younger than 30 in good health and CMV-seronegative. The CDR3 is CASSSSQLRITDTQYF. As DNA, the CDR3 is TGTGCCAGCAGCTCAAGTCAATTGAGGATCACAGATACGCAGTATTTT.